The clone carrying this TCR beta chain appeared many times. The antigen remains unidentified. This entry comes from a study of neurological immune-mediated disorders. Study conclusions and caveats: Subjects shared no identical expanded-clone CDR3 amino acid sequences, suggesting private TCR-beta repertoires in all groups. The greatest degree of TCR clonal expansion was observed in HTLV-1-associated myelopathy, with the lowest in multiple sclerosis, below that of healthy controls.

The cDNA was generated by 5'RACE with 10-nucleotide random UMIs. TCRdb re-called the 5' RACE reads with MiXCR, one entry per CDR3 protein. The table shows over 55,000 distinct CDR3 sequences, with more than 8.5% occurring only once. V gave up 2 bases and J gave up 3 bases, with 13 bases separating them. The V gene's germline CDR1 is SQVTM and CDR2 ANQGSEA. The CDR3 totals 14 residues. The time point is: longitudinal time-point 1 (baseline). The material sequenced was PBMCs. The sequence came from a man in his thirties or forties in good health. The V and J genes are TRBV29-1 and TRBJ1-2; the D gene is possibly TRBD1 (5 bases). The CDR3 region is CSVENQGAHYGYTF. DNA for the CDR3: TGCAGCGTTGAAAACCAAGGGGCCCACTATGGCTACACCTTC.